A single sample is the source of the 14 T cell receptor beta chains below, sequenced in a study of blood T cell repertoires in COVID-19. Method: immunoSEQ multiplex PCR; TCRdb's copy keeps in-frame clones and lacks some. The sample contains about 400,000 clones, roughly nine tenths of which appear only once. Specimen: PBMCs or T cells enriched from blood (not recorded which). The receptors here all came from a woman aged 25 to 39 who had recovered from COVID-19.

This chain uses TRBV28 with TRBJ2-1; TRBD2 matches at 10 bases. The length of the CDR3 is 16 residues. Losses at the gene ends were 6 bases for V and 8 bases for J; bases not matched to a gene: 13. CDR1 is MDHEN and CDR2 is SYDVKM in the germline V gene. CDR3 sequence reads: CASRTLAGVGLHEQFF. CDR3 bases: TGTGCCAGCAGAACGCTAGCGGGAGTTGGGTTGCATGAGCAGTTCTTC.

The chain combines TRBV5-8 with TRBJ1-4; D possibly corresponds to TRBD1 (6 bases). CDR3 length equals 14 residues. CDR1 and CDR2 (germline): SGHTS, YDEGEE. Trimming removed 4 bases from V and 3 bases from J, with 10 bases in between. CDR3 amino acids: CASSPGQSNEKLFF. The CDR3 coding sequence is TGTGCCAGCAGCCCAGGACAGTCTAATGAAAAACTGTTTTTT.

V usage is TRBV9 and J usage is TRBJ1-1; D perhaps matches TRBD1 (6 bases). The germline CDR1 and CDR2 sequences are SGDLS and YYNGEE. Trimming left V 0 bases short and J 0 bases short, with 9 bases between. This CDR3 spans 15 amino acids. The CDR3 spells CASSVVGGLNTEAFF. In DNA, the CDR3 is TGTGCCAGCAGCGTAGTCGGGGGGCTGAACACTGAAGCTTTCTTT.

The chain links TRBV28 to TRBJ2-7; 7 bases match TRBD1. The V segment lost 8 bases and the J segment 0 bases; nucleotides outside the gene matches: 7. This CDR3 region has 14 residues. In germline, CDR1 is MDHEN, CDR2 SYDVKM. The CDR3 loop is CASATRDSSYEQYF. The DNA of the CDR3 is TGTGCCAGCGCAACCCGGGACAGCTCCTACGAGCAGTACTTC.

The V and J genes are TRBV19 and TRBJ2-7, with 13 nucleotides matching TRBD2. V was pared by 5 bases and J by 6 bases, with 13 bases of the junction left unmatched. The germline V gene has CDR1 LNHDA and CDR2 SQIVND (reference sequence). The CDR3 has 17 residues. The CDR3 DNA reads TGTGCCAGTAGTGATCCGGGACTAGCGGGACGGCTTTCCGAGCAGTACTTC. Translation gives CASSDPGLAGRLSEQYF.

The chain is built from TRBV5-1 and TRBJ2-1, with 8 positions matching TRBD2. The CDR3 is 15 amino acids. The junction had 8 bases not matched to a gene; V was cut back by 4 bases and J by 5 bases. Germline CDR1 reads SGHRS; CDR2 reads YFSETQ. The CDR3 loop is CASSVSGGPHNEQFF. The CDR3, as DNA: TGCGCCAGCAGCGTTTCGGGAGGGCCTCACAATGAGCAGTTCTTC.

The chain combines TRBV2 with TRBJ2-7; 9 bases are shared with TRBD1. The CDR3 runs to 14 residues. The V gene end was trimmed by 7 bases and the J gene end by 7 bases; junction bases not matched to a gene: 11. The germline V gene encodes CDR1 SNHLY and CDR2 FYNNEI. The CDR3 DNA follows: TGTGCCAGCACGGAATGGGGACAGGGCGGGGAGCAGTACTTC. Protein sequence: CASTEWGQGGEQYF. Together with reference TRBV2 and TRBJ2-7, the CDR3 gives the full variable domain: EPEVTQTPSHQVTQMGQEVILRCVPISNHLYFYWYRQILGQKVEFLVSFYNNEISEKSEIFDDQFSVERPDGSNFTLKIRSTKLEDSAMYFCASTEWGQGGEQYFGPGTRLTVT.

V gene TRBV6-4 combines with J gene TRBJ1-1, with a weak D call TRBD1 (5 bases). The CDR3 length is 16 residues. Trimming cost V 0 bases and J 6 bases, with 17 bases left between them. In germline, CDR1 is MRHNA, CDR2 SNTAGT. The CDR3 loop is CASSDSGLRGEAEAFF. CDR3 nucleotide sequence: TGTGCCAGCAGTGACTCGGGTTTACGGGGGGAGGCTGAAGCTTTCTTT.

This chain connects TRBV18 to TRBJ1-5; 9 bases are shared with TRBD1. Trimming removed 3 bases from V and 5 bases from J; junction bases left unmatched: 8. The CDR3 has 16 residues. The germline V gene encodes CDR1 KGHSH and CDR2 LQKENI. The CDR3 bases are TGTGCCAGCTCACCTGCCGGGACAGGGTGGGATCAGCCCCAGCATTTT. It is translated as CASSPAGTGWDQPQHF. The variable domain in full, with the rest retrieved from reference TRBV18 and TRBJ1-5, is NAGVMQNPRHLVRRRGQEARLRCSPMKGHSHVYWYRQLPEEGLKFMVYLQKENIIDESGMPKERFSAEFPKEGPSILRIQQVVRGDSAAYFCASSPAGTGWDQPQHFGDGTRLSIL.

This clone occurred a few times. The chain joins TRBV27 to TRBJ2-1, with a weak D call TRBD2 (6 bases). Germline V CDR1 and CDR2: MNHEY, SMNVEV (reference sequence). Trimming removed 7 bases at V and 2 bases at J, with 12 bases between. This CDR3 comprises 14 residues. The CDR3 region is CASTPRLAYNEQFF. In DNA form, the CDR3 reads TGTGCCAGCACCCCGAGACTAGCCTACAATGAGCAGTTCTTC.

The genes are TRBV9 and TRBJ2-5, with 9 nucleotides matching TRBD1. There are 14 residues in the CDR3. Germline V gene data show CDR1 as SGDLS and CDR2 as YYNGEE. V lost 4 bases and J lost 5; bases outside the gene matches: 6. CDR3 residues: CASSLRDRDETQYF. The CDR3 DNA is TGTGCCAGCAGCCTCCGGGACAGGGATGAGACCCAGTACTTC.

This clone was recorded only once. Other nucleotide sequences in the sample specify the same CDR3. The chain employs TRBV5-1 and TRBJ2-2; D might be TRBD1 (6 bases). The CDR3 runs 14 residues. The ends were cut back, 5 bases at V and 0 bases at J, with 8 bases in the middle. Germline CDR1 is SGHRS and CDR2 is YFSETQ. The CDR3 sequence: CASSGTTNTGELFF. DNA for the CDR3: TGCGCCAGCAGTGGGACAACGAACACCGGGGAGCTGTTTTTT.

The CDR3 is CATSRAGGGGELFF. DNA for the CDR3: TGTGCCACCAGCAGGGCAGGGGGAGGCGGGGAGCTGTTTTTT. This rearrangement joins TRBV15 to TRBJ2-2; tentative D call: TRBD1 (7 bases). The CDR3 length is 14 residues. From germline, CDR1 is LNHNV and CDR2 YYDKDF (reference sequence). V lost 3 bases and J 7 bases, leaving 12 bases between the germline ends.

In DNA, the CDR3 is TGTGCCAGCAGCTTAAGGGGACAGACGAACACTGAAGCTTTCTTT. This translates into CASSLRGQTNTEAFF. This chain uses TRBV7-8 with TRBJ1-1; TRBD1 aligns across 7 bases. The CDR3 covers 15 residues. From germline, CDR1 is SGHVS and CDR2 FQNEAQ. The trim removed 2 bases at V and 1 base at J, leaving 4 bases unmatched.